This T cell receptor (beta chain) was sequenced during a study of blood T cell repertoires in COVID-19. V lost 4 bases, J lost 2 bases, and 10 bases lay in between. The CDR3 contains 14 residues. Germline V gene data show CDR1 as LNHDA and CDR2 as SQIVND (reference sequence). Source study methods: For nucleated cells, counts were estimated from reference gene primer amplification. Method: immunoSEQ multiplex PCR; TCRdb's copy keeps in-frame clones and lacks some. Clone size and the V and J calls come from that table; the DNA yielded D and trimming. The data contain 270,000 or so clones, about four fifths of them singletons.

The clonotype comes from a woman between 50 and 59 years old who had recovered from COVID-19. V and J are TRBV19 and TRBJ2-3; weak D call: TRBD2 (5 bases). Sample: peripheral blood. The CDR3 nucleotides read TGTGCCAGTAGTACGGTAGCGTACACAGATACGCAGTATTTT. The encoded protein is CASSTVAYTDTQYF.